Sequencing of this TCR beta chain was carried out in a study of a mutant IDH1 vaccine in newly diagnosed glioma (dated by TCRdb to the early 2020s). In the study overall: Patients were given eight vaccinations, in weeks 1, 3, 5, 7, 11, 15, 19 and 23, which matched visits V03 through V10. Prior to enrollment, patients had been given standard therapy consisting of radiotherapy alone, temozolomide alone, or radiochemotherapy with temozolomide, with the combination given to most patients. Peripheral blood was drawn at six visits: V03 (baseline), V05, V07, V10, V12 and V13. Vaccination started 4-6 weeks after radiotherapy alone, or was given together with temozolomide cycles in the groups whose treatment included chemotherapy. Of the roughly 33 treated patients, about 60% were male and about 40% were female, and the mean age was approximately 40 years. For exploratory analyses, longitudinal TCRB deep sequencing was carried out in around 26 treated patients wherever samples were available. The research as a whole found: Availability determined which PBMC samples were chosen for TCRB deep sequencing. Pseudoprogression appeared unrelated to alterations in the top peripheral T cell clonotypes detected by TCRB sequencing. The authors noted that analyses of patient blood samples could not be reproduced because of sample limitations. Immune responses induced by the vaccine were seen in 90% to 95% of patients across multiple MHC alleles.

Receptor amplification or capture employed the immunoSEQ multiplex PCR assay. Rearranged TCR beta chain sequences were amplified using the hsTCRB Kit according to the manufacturer's protocol. TCRB libraries were sequenced on an Illumina MiSeq. For the original study's pipeline: Demultiplexing, trimming and gene mapping were performed with the kit vendor's proprietary platform. The clones in this table, taken by TCRdb from immuneACCESS, are in-frame only. Not every clone is retained; where verified, under half of the shortfall comes from an unresolved V gene, and the cause of the rest is unknown. That table furnishes V, J and clone size, whereas the DNA furnished D and trimming. Across this sample there are about 43,000 clones, with less than 85% seen only once. The ten largest make up around 2.5% of the sample. V sheds 2 bases and J sheds 1 base, leaving 6 bases between their ends. CDR3 length: 13 amino acids, cysteine to phenylalanine. The only DNA kept is the CDR3, 39 bases in frame from the first base. Looking up the germline V gene yields CDR1 LGHNA and CDR2 YNFKEQ.

This clone occurred once. What this receptor recognizes is not known. There are no base qualities to consult, and no much larger clone falls within one base. Taken with the paper, the label for time point translates to: week 23, last vaccination. Each vaccine dose, consisting of 300 ug of a 20-mer mutant IDH1 peptide in Montanide, was administered subcutaneously with topical imiquimod. All donors had newly diagnosed IDH1-mutant astrocytomas of WHO grade 3 or 4 that showed loss of nuclear ATRX. The samples were drawn from NOA16, a multicentre, single-arm, open-label phase I trial in Germany that tested a mutant IDH1 peptide vaccine in humans for the first time. Genomic DNA for TCRB sequencing was isolated from EDTA blood with the DNeasy Blood and Tissue Kit.

The receptor's source is a woman aged 18-29 years with glioma. Some clones in this sample may be carry-over from other donors' samples. Recombination linked TRBV4-2 to TRBJ2-7; confidence is insufficient to name the D gene. The sample in question was PBMCs, obtained from a glioma patient whose treatment included an IDH1 peptide vaccine. The CDR3 protein is CASSQLRSYEQYF. The nucleotide sequence reads TGTGCCAGCAGCCAACTCAGGTCCTACGAGCAGTACTTC.